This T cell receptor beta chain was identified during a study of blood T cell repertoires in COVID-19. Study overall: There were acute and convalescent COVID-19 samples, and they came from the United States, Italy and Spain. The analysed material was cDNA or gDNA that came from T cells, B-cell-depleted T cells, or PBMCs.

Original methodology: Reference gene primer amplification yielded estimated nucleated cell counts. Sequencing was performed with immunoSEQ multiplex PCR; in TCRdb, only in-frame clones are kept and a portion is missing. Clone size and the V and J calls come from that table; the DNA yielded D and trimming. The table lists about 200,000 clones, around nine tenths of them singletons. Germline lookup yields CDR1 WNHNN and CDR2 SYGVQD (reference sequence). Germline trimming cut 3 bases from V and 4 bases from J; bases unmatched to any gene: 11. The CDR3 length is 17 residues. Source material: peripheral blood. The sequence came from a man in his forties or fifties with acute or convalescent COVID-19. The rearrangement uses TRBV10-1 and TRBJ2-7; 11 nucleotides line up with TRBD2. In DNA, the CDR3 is TGCGCCAGCAGTGAAAAAAGACTAGCGGGAAGGTCATACGAGCAGTACTTC. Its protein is CASSEKRLAGRSYEQYF.